This entry is about one TCR beta chain. No antigen is known for it. Per-base qualities were not stored, and no clone one base away is much larger. This sample is drawn from a study of T cell repertoires in aging, cancer and after chemotherapy (dated by TCRdb to the late 2010s). For the study in its entirety: Donors spanned six age groups from 30 or younger to 70 or older, with at least three individuals per group. The cohort comprised around 210 cancer patients, roughly 93 with hematological and 124 with solid cancers, plus 95 healthy donors as a reference group. Several million TCR reads were contained in the full dataset. The study profiled peripheral blood TCR beta repertoires from healthy donors and cancer patients to examine immunoaging and T cell reconstitution after chemotherapy. In the solid tumor group, the paired samples taken before and after chemotherapy came from brain tumor (glioblastoma) patients given temozolomide-based therapy.

Instead of sorted cells or RNA, genomic DNA extracted from peripheral blood served as the source for amplifying TCR beta rearrangements. Using a mixed TRB-A/B primer pool, multiplex touch-down PCR amplified rearranged TRB sequences covering the V, D and J segments. Illumina adapters and sample indices were added to the amplicons in two consecutive PCR reactions performed with Phusion HS II polymerase. After gel purification with the NucleoSpin Gel and PCR Clean-up kit, the amplicons were checked using Qubit and an Agilent 2100 Bioanalyzer. Sequencing of the libraries was done on an Illumina MiSeq with paired-end, single-indexed 600-cycle runs. The authors processed their data as follows. MiXCR versions 2.12 and 3.0.5 were used to process TRB sequences. Each unique CDR3 nucleotide sequence was treated as one clone, and only productive sequences with two or more reads were kept. Shannon diversity, evenness, clonality (one minus evenness), and alpha-parameterized diversity profiles from alpha 0 to 5 were included as repertoire metrics. The IGoR algorithm was used to compute generation probabilities of clones in paired pre- and post-chemotherapy samples. TCRdb cleaned the public reads at Q25 with fastp, built clones with MiXCR and kept in-frame beta chains. Every distinct CDR3 protein forms one entry, paired with its most common genes and DNA. TCRdb's processing, not the study's, gives the V and J calls here. The sample data list 15,000 to 20,000 distinct CDR3 sequences, and roughly two fifths of these were observed just once. The ten largest clonotypes hold approximately 17% of the sample.

The research as a whole found: In healthy donors, the drop in TCR diversity with age came mainly from a loss of richness, whereas in cancer patients a loss of evenness also played a part. In both cancer cohorts, median generation probability rose over the chemotherapy interval, which suggests that the repertoire was reconstituted through rebound thymic output. Untreated patients with hematological or solid cancers showed significantly lower blood TCR diversity and higher clonality than age-matched healthy donors. According to the authors, the repertoire data do not permit conclusions about immunological memory after chemotherapy.

The sample comprised blood. This clonotype was obtained from a human donor with a solid tumor.

The bases read TGTGCCAGCAGCCCATCCGACGGCTACAATGAGCAGTTCTTC. It specifies CASSPSDGYNEQFF. The chain was built from TRBV11-1 and TRBJ2-1, with no confidently assigned D gene. The V and J ends are trimmed by 5 bases and 3 bases, leaving 11 bases between them. The CDR1 and CDR2 encoded by the germline V gene (reference sequence) are SGHAT and FQDESV. The CDR3, from cysteine to phenylalanine, totals 14 residues. CDR3 DNA only is kept here, 42 bases in frame from base 1.